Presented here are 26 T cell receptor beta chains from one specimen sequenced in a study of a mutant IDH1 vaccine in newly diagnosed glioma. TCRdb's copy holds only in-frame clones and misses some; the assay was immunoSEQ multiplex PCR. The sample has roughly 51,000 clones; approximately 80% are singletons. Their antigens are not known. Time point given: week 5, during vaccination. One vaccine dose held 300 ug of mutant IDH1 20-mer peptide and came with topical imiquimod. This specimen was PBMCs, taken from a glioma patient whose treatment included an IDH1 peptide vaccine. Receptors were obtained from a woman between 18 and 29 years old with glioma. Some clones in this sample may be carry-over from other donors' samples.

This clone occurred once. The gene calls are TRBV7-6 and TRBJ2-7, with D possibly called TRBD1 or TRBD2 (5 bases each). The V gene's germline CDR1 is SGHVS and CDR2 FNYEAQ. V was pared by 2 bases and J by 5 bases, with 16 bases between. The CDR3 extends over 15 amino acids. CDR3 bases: TGTGCCAGCAGCTTAACTTTTGGGGGAGCCAACGAGCAGTACTTC. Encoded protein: CASSLTFGGANEQYF.

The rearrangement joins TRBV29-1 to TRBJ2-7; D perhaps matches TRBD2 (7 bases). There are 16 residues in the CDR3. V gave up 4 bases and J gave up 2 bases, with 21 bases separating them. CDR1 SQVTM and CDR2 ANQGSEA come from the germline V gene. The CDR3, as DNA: TGCAGCGTTGCACACGGGGGCAGGGGAGGGCCCTACGAGCAGTACTTC. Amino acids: CSVAHGGRGGPYEQYF.

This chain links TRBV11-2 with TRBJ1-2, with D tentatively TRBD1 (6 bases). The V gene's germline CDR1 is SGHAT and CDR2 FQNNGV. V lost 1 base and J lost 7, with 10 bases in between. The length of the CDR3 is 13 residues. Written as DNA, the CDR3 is TGTGCCAGCAGCTTAGGAGGGGGGCTTGGCTACACCTTC. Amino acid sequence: CASSLGGGLGYTF.

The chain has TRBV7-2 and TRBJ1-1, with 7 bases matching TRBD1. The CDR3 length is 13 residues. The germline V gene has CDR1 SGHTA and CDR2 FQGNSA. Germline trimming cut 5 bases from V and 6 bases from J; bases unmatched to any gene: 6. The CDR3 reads CASSSDRVSEAFF. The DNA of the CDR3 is TGTGCCAGCAGCAGCGACAGGGTCTCTGAAGCTTTCTTT. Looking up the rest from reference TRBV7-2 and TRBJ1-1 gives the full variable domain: GAGVSQSPSNKVTEKGKDVELRCDPISGHTALYWYRQSLGQGLEFLIYFQGNSAPDKSGLPSDRFSAERTGGSVSTLTIQRTQQEDSAVYLCASSSDRVSEAFFGQGTRLTVV.

The CDR3 is CASQQGTSNQPQHF. CDR3 sequence (DNA): TGTGCCAGTCAACAGGGGACGAGCAATCAGCCCCAGCATTTT. V gene TRBV19 combines with J gene TRBJ1-5; TRBD1 agrees at 7 bases. The CDR3 runs to 14 residues. V lost 8 bases to trimming and J lost 1 base; unmatched junction nucleotides: 5. Germline assignment: CDR1 LNHDA and CDR2 SQIVND (reference sequence).

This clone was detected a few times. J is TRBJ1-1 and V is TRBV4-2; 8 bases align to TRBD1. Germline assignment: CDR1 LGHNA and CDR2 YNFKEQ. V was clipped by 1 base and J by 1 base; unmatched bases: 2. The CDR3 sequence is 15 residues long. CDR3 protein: CASSQAGQGNTEAFF. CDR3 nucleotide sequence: TGTGCCAGCAGCCAAGCAGGACAGGGGAACACTGAAGCTTTCTTT.

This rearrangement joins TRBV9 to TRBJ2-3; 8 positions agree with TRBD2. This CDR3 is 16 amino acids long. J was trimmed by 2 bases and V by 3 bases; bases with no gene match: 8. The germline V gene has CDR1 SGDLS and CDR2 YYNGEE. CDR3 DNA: TGTGCCAGCAGCGGCGGGGGGCCGGTGGACACAGATACGCAGTATTTT. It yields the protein CASSGGGPVDTDTQYF. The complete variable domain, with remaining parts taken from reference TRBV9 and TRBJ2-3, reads DSGVTQTPKHLITATGQRVTLRCSPRSGDLSVYWYQQSLDQGLQFLIQYYNGEERAKGNILERFSAQQFPDLHSELNLSSLELGDSALYFCASSGGGPVDTDTQYFGPGTRLTVL.

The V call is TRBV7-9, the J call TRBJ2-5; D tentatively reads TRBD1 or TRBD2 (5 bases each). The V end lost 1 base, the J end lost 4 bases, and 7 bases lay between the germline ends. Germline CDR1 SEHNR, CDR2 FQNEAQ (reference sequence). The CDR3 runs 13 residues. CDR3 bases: TGTGCCAGCAGCTTAGTCGGGACAGAGACCCAGTACTTC. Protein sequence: CASSLVGTETQYF.

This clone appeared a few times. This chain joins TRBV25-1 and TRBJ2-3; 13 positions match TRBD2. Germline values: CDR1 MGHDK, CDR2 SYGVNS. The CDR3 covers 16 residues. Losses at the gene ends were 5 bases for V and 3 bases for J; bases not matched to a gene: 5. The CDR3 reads CASSPGLAGLTDTQYF. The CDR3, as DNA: TGTGCCAGCAGTCCGGGACTAGCGGGATTAACAGATACGCAGTATTTT. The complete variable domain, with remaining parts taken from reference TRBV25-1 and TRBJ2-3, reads EADIYQTPRYLVIGTGKKITLECSQTMGHDKMYWYQQDPGMELHLIHYSYGVNSTEKGDLSSESTVSRIRTEHFPLTLESARPSHTSQYLCASSPGLAGLTDTQYFGPGTRLTVL.

The DNA for the CDR3 is TGTGCCAGCAGCCCGGGACTAGCGGGGACCGGGGAGCTGTTTTTT. The encoded protein is CASSPGLAGTGELFF. The chain has TRBV7-9 and TRBJ2-2, with 13 nucleotides matching TRBD2. The CDR3 totals 15 residues. Germline trimming cut 5 bases from V and 5 bases from J; bases unmatched to any gene: 2. CDR1 is SEHNR and CDR2 is FQNEAQ in the germline V gene (reference sequence).

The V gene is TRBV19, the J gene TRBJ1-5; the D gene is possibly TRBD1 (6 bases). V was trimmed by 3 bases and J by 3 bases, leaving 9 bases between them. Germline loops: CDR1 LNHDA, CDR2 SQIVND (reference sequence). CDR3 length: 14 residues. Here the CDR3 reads CASSMGGHNQPQHF. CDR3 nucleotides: TGTGCCAGTAGTATGGGGGGGCACAATCAGCCCCAGCATTTT.

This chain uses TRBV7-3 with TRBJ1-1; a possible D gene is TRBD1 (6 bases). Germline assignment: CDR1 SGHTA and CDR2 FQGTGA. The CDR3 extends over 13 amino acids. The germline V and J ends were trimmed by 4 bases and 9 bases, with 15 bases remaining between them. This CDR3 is CASSSTWTAKAFF. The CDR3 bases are TGTGCCAGCAGCTCGACCTGGACAGCGAAAGCTTTCTTT.

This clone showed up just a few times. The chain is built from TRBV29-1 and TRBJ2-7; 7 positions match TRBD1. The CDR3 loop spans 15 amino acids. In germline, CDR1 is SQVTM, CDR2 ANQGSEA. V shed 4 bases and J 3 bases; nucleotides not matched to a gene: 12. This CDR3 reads CSVVLWAQGLYEQYF. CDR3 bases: TGCAGCGTTGTCCTGTGGGCACAGGGGCTCTACGAGCAGTACTTC.

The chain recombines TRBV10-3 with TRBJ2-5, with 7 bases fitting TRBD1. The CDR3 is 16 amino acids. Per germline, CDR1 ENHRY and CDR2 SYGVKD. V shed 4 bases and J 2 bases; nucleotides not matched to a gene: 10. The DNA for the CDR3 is TGTGCCATCAGTGCCATTGGACAGGATCTTCAAGAGACCCAGTACTTC. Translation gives CAISAIGQDLQETQYF.

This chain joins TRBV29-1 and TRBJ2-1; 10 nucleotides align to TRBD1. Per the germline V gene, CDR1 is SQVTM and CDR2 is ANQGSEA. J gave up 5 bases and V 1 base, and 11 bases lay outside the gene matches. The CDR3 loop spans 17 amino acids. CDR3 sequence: CSVEAGDRGSRNNEQFF. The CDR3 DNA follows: TGCAGCGTTGAAGCCGGGGACAGGGGATCTCGTAACAATGAGCAGTTCTTC.

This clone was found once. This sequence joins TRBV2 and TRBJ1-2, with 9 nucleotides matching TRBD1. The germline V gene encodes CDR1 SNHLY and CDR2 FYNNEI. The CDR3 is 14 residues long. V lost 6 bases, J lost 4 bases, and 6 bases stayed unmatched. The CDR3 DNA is TGTGCCAGCAGGAGGACAGGGGATAGCTATGGCTACACCTTC. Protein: CASRRTGDSYGYTF.

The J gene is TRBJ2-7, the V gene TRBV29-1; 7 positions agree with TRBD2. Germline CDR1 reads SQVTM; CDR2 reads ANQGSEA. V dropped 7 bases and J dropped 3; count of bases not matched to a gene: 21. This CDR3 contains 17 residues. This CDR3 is CSAGKGEGLQLLYEQYF. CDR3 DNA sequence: TGCAGCGCTGGAAAAGGGGAGGGCCTACAACTCCTCTACGAGCAGTACTTC.

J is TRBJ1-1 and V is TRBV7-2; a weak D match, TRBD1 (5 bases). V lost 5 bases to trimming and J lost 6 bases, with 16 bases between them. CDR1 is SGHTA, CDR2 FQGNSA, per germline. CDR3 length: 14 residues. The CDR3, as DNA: TGTGCCAGCAGCGGGGAGGGGTTTGTCGCTGAAGCTTTCTTT. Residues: CASSGEGFVAEAFF.

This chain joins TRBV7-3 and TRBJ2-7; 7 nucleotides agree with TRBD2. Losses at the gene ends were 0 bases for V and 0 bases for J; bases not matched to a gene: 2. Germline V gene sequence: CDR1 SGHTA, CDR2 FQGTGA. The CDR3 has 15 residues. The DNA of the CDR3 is TGTGCCAGCAGCTTAACAGGGGAGGGCTCCTACGAGCAGTACTTC. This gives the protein CASSLTGEGSYEQYF.

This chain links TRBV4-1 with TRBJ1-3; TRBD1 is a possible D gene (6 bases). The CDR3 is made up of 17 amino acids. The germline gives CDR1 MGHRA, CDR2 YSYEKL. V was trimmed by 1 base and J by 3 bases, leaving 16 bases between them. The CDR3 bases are TGCGCCAGCAGCCAAGGAGGACAGCCGAGTATTGGAAACACCATATATTTT. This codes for CASSQGGQPSIGNTIYF.

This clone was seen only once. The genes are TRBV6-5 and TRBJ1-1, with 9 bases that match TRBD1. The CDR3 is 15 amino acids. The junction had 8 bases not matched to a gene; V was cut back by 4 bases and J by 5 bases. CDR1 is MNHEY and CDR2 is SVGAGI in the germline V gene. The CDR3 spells CASSLSLTGGTEAFF. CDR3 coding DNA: TGTGCCAGCAGTTTATCACTGACAGGGGGTACTGAAGCTTTCTTT.

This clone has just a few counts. CDR3 sequence: CAWSVREPRQPQHF. For the CDR3, the DNA is TGTGCCTGGAGTGTAAGGGAACCCAGGCAGCCCCAGCATTTT. This rearrangement joins TRBV30 to TRBJ1-5; no firm D call. Germline V gene sequence: CDR1 GTSNPN, CDR2 SVGIG (reference sequence). The CDR3 consists of 14 residues. The V gene lost 0 bases and the J gene lost 7 bases, with 13 bases spanning the gap.

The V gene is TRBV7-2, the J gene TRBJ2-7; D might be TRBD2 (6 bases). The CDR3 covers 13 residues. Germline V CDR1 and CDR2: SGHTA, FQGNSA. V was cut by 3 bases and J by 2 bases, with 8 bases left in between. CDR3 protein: CASSFRGTYEQYF. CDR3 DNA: TGTGCCAGCAGCTTTCGGGGGACCTACGAGCAGTACTTC.

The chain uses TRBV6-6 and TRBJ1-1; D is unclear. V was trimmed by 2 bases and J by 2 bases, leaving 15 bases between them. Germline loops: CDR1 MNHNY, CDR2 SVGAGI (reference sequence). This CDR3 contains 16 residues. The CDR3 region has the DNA TGTGCCAGCAGTTACGTTCTTGGGCCATCAAACACTGAAGCTTTCTTT. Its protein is CASSYVLGPSNTEAFF.

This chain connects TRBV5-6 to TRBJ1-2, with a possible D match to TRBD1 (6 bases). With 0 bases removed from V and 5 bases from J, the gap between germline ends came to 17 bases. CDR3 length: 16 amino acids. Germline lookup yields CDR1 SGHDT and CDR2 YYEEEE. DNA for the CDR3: TGTGCCAGCAGCTTGGCCAGGTCCAGGGGCGGGTATGGCTACACCTTC. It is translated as CASSLARSRGGYGYTF.

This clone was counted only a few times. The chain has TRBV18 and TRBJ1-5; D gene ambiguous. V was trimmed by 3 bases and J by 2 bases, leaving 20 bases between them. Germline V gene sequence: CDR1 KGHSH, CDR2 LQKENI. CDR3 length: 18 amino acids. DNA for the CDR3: TGTGCCAGCTCACCTAAGAAACTGGCGGTCTACGGCAATCAGCCCCAGCATTTT. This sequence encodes CASSPKKLAVYGNQPQHF.